Shown below are 9 T cell receptor beta chains from a single sample sequenced in a study of blood T cell repertoires in COVID-19. Assay used: immunoSEQ multiplex PCR; TCRdb lists only in-frame clones, some missing. In the table there are under 350,000 clones, around nine tenths of which are singletons. What was sequenced was PBMCs or T cells enriched from blood (not recorded which). The receptors shown here come from a woman aged 55-70 years who had recovered from COVID-19.

V gene TRBV10-1 combines with J gene TRBJ2-2, with 11 bases lining up with TRBD2. The germline V gene encodes CDR1 WNHNN and CDR2 SYGVQD (reference sequence). V lost 8 bases, J lost 6 bases, and 2 bases stayed unmatched. The CDR3 has 13 amino acids. For the CDR3, the DNA is TGCGCCAGCTTAGCGGGAGGGGCCGGGGAGCTGTTTTTT. Residues: CASLAGGAGELFF.

This clone was found once. The rearrangement uses TRBV24-1 and TRBJ1-1; possible D gene TRBD1, 5 bases. The CDR3 runs 13 residues. V was pared by 9 bases and J by 1 base, with 11 bases between. Germline V CDR1 and CDR2: KGHDR, SFDVKD. As DNA, the CDR3 is TGTGCCACCGCCCGGAGGGGGAACACTGAAGCTTTCTTT. Amino acid sequence: CATARRGNTEAFF.

The CDR3 is CASSIDPTGVGELFF. The CDR3 bases are TGTGCCAGTAGTATAGACCCAACAGGGGTCGGGGAGCTGTTTTTT. The chain employs TRBV19 and TRBJ2-2; 7 nucleotides line up with TRBD1. The V segment lost 0 bases and the J segment 7 bases; nucleotides outside the gene matches: 5. The germline V gene has CDR1 LNHDA and CDR2 SQIVND (reference sequence). The CDR3 covers 15 residues.

This chain uses TRBV7-8 with TRBJ1-1; D is unclear. Germline V gene data show CDR1 as SGHVS and CDR2 as FQNEAQ. V was clipped by 5 bases and J by 0 bases, with 16 bases between them. This CDR3 has 16 amino acids. CDR3 in amino acids: CASSPTGGRMNTEAFF. In DNA form, the CDR3 reads TGTGCCAGCAGCCCCACGGGCGGGAGAATGAACACTGAAGCTTTCTTT. Drawing the rest from reference TRBV7-8 and TRBJ1-1, the complete variable domain is GAGVSQSPRYKVAKRGQDVALRCDPISGHVSLFWYQQALGQGPEFLTYFQNEAQLDKSGLPSDRFFAERPEGSVSTLKIQRTQQEDSAVYLCASSPTGGRMNTEAFFGQGTRLTVV.

This clone was counted a single time. This chain links TRBV6-5 with TRBJ1-2; D not resolved. The germline gives CDR1 MNHEY, CDR2 SVGAGI. Trimming pared 4 bases from V and 3 bases from J, leaving 6 bases between. The CDR3 consists of 12 residues. CDR3 loop: CASSSLYYGYTF. The CDR3 coding sequence is TGTGCCAGCAGTTCCCTTTACTATGGCTACACCTTC.

This chain's CDR3 is CASSPSRTGRRTDTQYF. As DNA, the CDR3 is TGTGCCAGCAGCCCTTCTCGGACAGGGAGGAGGACAGATACGCAGTATTTT. The J gene is TRBJ2-3, the V gene TRBV28, with TRBD1 matching 8 bases. This CDR3 spans 17 amino acids. Germline CDR1 is MDHEN and CDR2 is SYDVKM. Unmatched junction bases numbered 14, after V lost 6 bases and J lost 3 bases.

This chain connects TRBV12-3 or TRBV12-4 to TRBJ1-1, with TRBD1 identical over 7 bases. The CDR3 runs to 11 residues. Trimming cost V 2 bases and J 11 bases; bases outside gene matches: 2. The CDR3 DNA is TGTGCCAGCAGTTTAACAGGGGCGGCTTTCTTT. This translates into CASSLTGAAFF.

The CDR3 nucleotides read TGTGCCAGCCGCTTAGCGGGCTTGGCGCAGTACTTC. Its protein product is CASRLAGLAQYF. The rearrangement uses TRBV2 and TRBJ2-7; 7 nucleotides line up with TRBD2. J lost 9 bases, V lost 8 bases, and 10 bases had no gene match. This CDR3 comprises 12 residues. Germline loops: CDR1 SNHLY, CDR2 FYNNEI.

The chain joins TRBV28 to TRBJ2-5; D perhaps matches TRBD2 (6 bases). The CDR3 covers 13 residues. Germline lookup yields CDR1 MDHEN and CDR2 SYDVKM. V lost 6 bases and J 2 bases, leaving 10 bases between the germline ends. DNA of the CDR3: TGTGCCAGCAGCGGTAGCGGACAAGAGACCCAGTACTTC. Residues: CASSGSGQETQYF.